The 27 T cell receptor beta chains reported below all come from one sample, sequenced in a study of T cell responses to AZD1222 COVID-19 vaccine. Sequencing used immunoSEQ multiplex PCR; TCRdb keeps in-frame clones, though not all of them. Found here are 100,000 or so clones, less than 90% of them singletons; the top ten hold 16%. The sequencing here drew on peripheral blood, taken on day 0 of AZD1222 vaccination. All receptors derive from an adult in good health.

The J gene is TRBJ2-1, the V gene TRBV11-3, with 11 bases matching TRBD2. CDR1 and CDR2 (germline): SGHNT, YENEEA. The ends lost 4 bases at V and 3 bases at J; junction bases unmatched: 8. CDR3 length: 17 amino acids. The CDR3 DNA reads as TGTGCCAGCAGCTCCTTTAGTACTAGCGGGGGCTACAATGAGCAGTTCTTC. It encodes CASSSFSTSGGYNEQFF.

The table lists this clone with a few counts. J is TRBJ2-1 and V is TRBV2; D possibly corresponds to TRBD2 (6 bases). CDR3 length equals 14 residues. Deletions cut 6 bases from V and 8 bases from J, with 17 bases between. Germline assignment: CDR1 SNHLY and CDR2 FYNNEI. Written as DNA, the CDR3 is TGTGCCAGCAGAACCGGGACTTCAGTCCATGAGCAGTTCTTC. Residues: CASRTGTSVHEQFF.

The chain carries TRBV29-1 and TRBJ2-6; possibly TRBD2 for D (6 bases). Germline CDR1 is SQVTM and CDR2 is ANQGSEA. CDR3 length: 17 amino acids. The V end lost 5 bases, the J end lost 1 base, and 18 bases lay between the germline ends. The CDR3 DNA reads TGCAGCGTTCTGAAGCACCCGGGGGAGTCTGGGGCCAACGTCCTGACTTTC. Translated: CSVLKHPGESGANVLTF.

The J gene is TRBJ2-2, the V gene TRBV19; D may be TRBD2 (6 bases). The V end lost 6 bases, the J end lost 2 bases, and 16 bases lay between the germline ends. CDR3 length: 16 amino acids. CDR1 and CDR2 (germline): LNHDA, SQIVND (reference sequence). CDR3 nucleotide sequence: TGTGCCAGTAGCCCCGGACTACTCGAAAACACCGGGGAGCTGTTTTTT. This encodes CASSPGLLENTGELFF.

This rearrangement joins TRBV7-8 to TRBJ2-3; possible D gene TRBD1, 6 bases. This CDR3 spans 14 amino acids. Trimming left V 2 bases short and J 2 bases short, with 8 bases between. The germline CDR1 and CDR2 sequences are SGHVS and FQNEAQ. CDR3 nucleotides: TGTGCCAGCAGCTTAACAGGGAACACAGATACGCAGTATTTT. Its translation: CASSLTGNTDTQYF.

The CDR3 DNA reads TGTGCCAGCAGTTACTCAATAGGGACAGCCTACGAGCAGTACTTC. Its translation: CASSYSIGTAYEQYF. This chain connects TRBV6-5 to TRBJ2-7; 7 bases map to TRBD1. Per germline, CDR1 MNHEY and CDR2 SVGAGI. The CDR3 totals 15 residues. V dropped 0 bases and J dropped 2; count of bases not matched to a gene: 4.

The rearrangement links TRBV7-9 to TRBJ2-1, with a weak D call TRBD1 (6 bases). V gave up 1 base and J gave up 5 bases, with 9 bases separating them. The V gene's germline CDR1 is SEHNR and CDR2 FQNEAQ (reference sequence). The CDR3 is made up of 14 amino acids. Written as DNA, the CDR3 is TGTGCCAGCAGCTTAGTGGGACAACACAATGAGCAGTTCTTC. This encodes CASSLVGQHNEQFF.

The chain uses TRBV7-3 and TRBJ2-4; TRBD2 might be the D (6 bases). The CDR3 length is 16 residues. Germline V gene lookup returns CDR1 SGHTA and CDR2 FQGTGA. Between the trimmed V and J ends, which lost 3 bases and 0 bases, there was a span of 12 bases. CDR3 sequence: CASSLGQGLAKNIQYF. CDR3 nucleotides: TGTGCCAGCAGCTTGGGCCAGGGACTAGCCAAAAACATTCAGTACTTC.

The chain carries TRBV7-2 and TRBJ2-1; no clear D gene. V was clipped by 1 base and J by 4 bases, with 2 bases between them. The CDR3 sequence is 12 residues long. The germline gives CDR1 SGHTA, CDR2 FQGNSA. The CDR3 here is CASSLGYNEQFF. DNA of the CDR3: TGTGCCAGCAGCTTAGGGTACAATGAGCAGTTCTTC.

The rearrangement uses TRBV27 and TRBJ1-4; D ambiguous. In germline, CDR1 is MNHEY, CDR2 SMNVEV (reference sequence). CDR3 length: 15 amino acids. V was shortened by 2 bases and J by 0 bases, with 7 bases between the two germline ends. The CDR3 is CASSLQIATNEKLFF. For the CDR3, the DNA is TGTGCCAGCAGTTTACAGATTGCAACTAATGAAAAACTGTTTTTT.

The chain recombines TRBV18 with TRBJ1-1; D may be TRBD1 (6 bases). The CDR3 has 14 amino acids. V was pared by 6 bases and J by 1 base, with 12 bases between. Germline loops: CDR1 KGHSH, CDR2 LQKENI. CDR3 amino acids: CASSASGANTEAFF. The CDR3 DNA is TGTGCCAGCTCGGCCTCAGGGGCGAACACTGAAGCTTTCTTT.

The chain is built from TRBV19 and TRBJ2-1; 8 nucleotides line up with TRBD2. Germline V gene sequence: CDR1 LNHDA, CDR2 SQIVND (reference sequence). CDR3 length equals 15 residues. The V segment lost 6 bases and the J segment 1 base; nucleotides outside the gene matches: 5. The CDR3 bases are TGTGCCAGTAGACACAGCGGGAGTTCCTACAATGAGCAGTTCTTC. It translates to CASRHSGSSYNEQFF.

V usage is TRBV27 and J usage is TRBJ1-1; D gene ambiguous. The V gene lost 5 bases and the J gene lost 3 bases, with 7 bases spanning the gap. This CDR3 comprises 12 residues. Looked up from germline, CDR1 is MNHEY and CDR2 is SMNVEV (reference sequence). This CDR3 is CASSGAYTEAFF. Here the CDR3 DNA reads TGTGCCAGCAGTGGTGCATACACTGAAGCTTTCTTT.

The V call is TRBV20-1, the J call TRBJ2-1; D gene uncertain. This CDR3 region has 14 residues. V lost 3 bases to trimming and J lost 4 bases, with 13 bases between them. Germline V gene sequence: CDR1 DFQATT, CDR2 SNEGSKA (reference sequence). Here the CDR3 DNA reads TGCAGTGCTAGTCTCCGGCTGCGGTACAATGAGCAGTTCTTC. It specifies CSASLRLRYNEQFF.

The chain carries TRBV3-1 (or the pseudogene TRBV3-2) and TRBJ1-1; no clear D gene. Germline CDR1 LGHDT, CDR2 YNNKEL (reference sequence). The CDR3 contains 14 residues. The V end was cut by 8 bases, the J end by 0 bases, with 13 bases between. CDR3 sequence (DNA): TGTGCCAGCCGCGCCTGGGATTTGAACACTGAAGCTTTCTTT. This encodes CASRAWDLNTEAFF.

The genes are TRBV27 and TRBJ2-6; 8 bases agree with TRBD1. The length of the CDR3 is 15 residues. Germline-derived CDR1 and CDR2 are MNHEY and SMNVEV (reference sequence). With V trimmed by 5 bases and J by 4 bases, 4 bases remained unmatched. This chain's CDR3 is CASSDRGDGANVLTF. DNA for the CDR3: TGTGCCAGCAGTGACAGGGGAGACGGGGCCAACGTCCTGACTTTC.

This chain uses TRBV6-5 with TRBJ1-2, with D perhaps TRBD1 (6 bases). V was cut by 3 bases and J by 8 bases, with 10 bases left in between. This CDR3 region has 12 residues. Germline loops: CDR1 MNHEY, CDR2 SVGAGI. The CDR3 loop is CASSYQGLGYTF. CDR3 DNA sequence: TGTGCCAGCAGTTATCAGGGGTTGGGCTACACCTTC.

The chain recombines TRBV6-5 with TRBJ2-7; possible D gene TRBD2, 6 bases. The CDR3 loop spans 14 amino acids. CDR1 and CDR2 from the germline V gene are MNHEY and SVGAGI. Trimming removed 5 bases at V and 0 bases at J, with 11 bases between. The CDR3 bases are TGTGCCAGCAGTCGGGACTGGGGCTCCTACGAGCAGTACTTC. Translating gives CASSRDWGSYEQYF.

This chain joins TRBV24-1 and TRBJ2-2; no reliable D call. V dropped 9 bases and J dropped 1 base, with 5 bases sitting between them. Looked up from germline, CDR1 is KGHDR and CDR2 is SFDVKD. The CDR3 is 12 amino acids. DNA of the CDR3: TGTGCCACCTCATGGAACACCGGGGAGCTGTTTTTT. Residues: CATSWNTGELFF.

The V gene is TRBV3-1 (or the pseudogene TRBV3-2), the J gene TRBJ1-5, with unresolved D. Germline V lookup: CDR1 LGHDT, CDR2 YNNKEL (reference sequence). The CDR3 contains 15 residues. The V end lost 2 bases, the J end lost 5 bases, and 13 bases lay between the germline ends. CDR3 nucleotide sequence: TGTGCCAGCAGCCAACGGCGAGGCCCCCATCAGCCCCAGCATTTT. As protein: CASSQRRGPHQPQHF.

The rearrangement joins TRBV6-6 to TRBJ2-3, with 7 bases identical to TRBD2. The CDR3 sequence is 15 residues long. After removal of 6 bases from V and 5 bases from J, the junction contained 11 bases not matched to a gene. Germline CDR1 is MNHNY and CDR2 is SVGAGI (reference sequence). The CDR3 DNA reads TGTGCCAGCAGAGATGAAAAGGGAGGGGAAGATACGCAGTATTTT. The encoded protein is CASRDEKGGEDTQYF.

V usage is TRBV9 and J usage is TRBJ1-3; no clear D. The CDR3 totals 14 residues. The V end lost 0 bases, the J end lost 2 bases, and 6 bases lay between the germline ends. Germline V gene data show CDR1 as SGDLS and CDR2 as YYNGEE. Written as DNA, the CDR3 is TGTGCCAGCAGCGTAGAAGGACCTGGAAACACCATATATTTT. Its protein is CASSVEGPGNTIYF. The variable domain in full, with the rest retrieved from reference TRBV9 and TRBJ1-3, is DSGVTQTPKHLITATGQRVTLRCSPRSGDLSVYWYQQSLDQGLQFLIQYYNGEERAKGNILERFSAQQFPDLHSELNLSSLELGDSALYFCASSVEGPGNTIYFGEGSWLTVV.

This rearrangement joins TRBV18 to TRBJ2-3, with TRBD2 matching 8 bases. CDR3 length: 16 residues. Losses at the gene ends were 2 bases for V and 4 bases for J; bases not matched to a gene: 8. Per germline, CDR1 KGHSH and CDR2 LQKENI. CDR3 in DNA: TGTGCCAGCTCACCAGTCTTGGCACTAGCGGCAGATACGCAGTATTTT. It yields the protein CASSPVLALAADTQYF.

The chain has TRBV6-1 and TRBJ1-3, with no clear D. Trimming shortened V by 1 base and J by 6 bases, and 10 bases separated the two germline ends. The CDR3 contains 14 residues. Germline V gene sequence: CDR1 MNHNS, CDR2 SASEGT. The CDR3 reads CASSEGGGLNTIYF. For the CDR3, the DNA is TGTGCCAGCAGTGAAGGGGGAGGCCTAAACACCATATATTTT.

This chain joins TRBV7-9 and TRBJ2-2, with 10 positions matching TRBD2. Germline V gives CDR1 SEHNR, CDR2 FQNEAQ (reference sequence). The CDR3 runs to 16 residues. The ends lost 4 bases at V and 5 bases at J; junction bases unmatched: 7. The CDR3 region is CASSSGTSVRTGELFF. The CDR3 coding sequence is TGTGCCAGCAGCTCCGGGACTAGCGTCAGGACCGGGGAGCTGTTTTTT.

V is TRBV7-8 and J is TRBJ2-5, with D perhaps TRBD1 or TRBD2 (5 bases each). CDR3 size: 14 residues. Germline loops: CDR1 SGHVS, CDR2 FQNEAQ. V shed 5 bases and J shed 5 bases, with 15 bases lying between them. CDR3 DNA sequence: TGTGCCAGCAGCCCTAGCCCTGGGGCGGAGACCCAGTACTTC. This codes for CASSPSPGAETQYF.

The chain recombines TRBV2 with TRBJ2-5, with TRBD2 matching 8 bases. The trim removed 6 bases at V and 1 base at J, leaving 7 bases unmatched. This CDR3 contains 15 residues. CDR1 SNHLY and CDR2 FYNNEI come from the germline V gene. CDR3 DNA: TGTGCCAGCAGGCCACAGAGCGGGGGCCAAGAGACCCAGTACTTC. Translating it yields CASRPQSGGQETQYF.